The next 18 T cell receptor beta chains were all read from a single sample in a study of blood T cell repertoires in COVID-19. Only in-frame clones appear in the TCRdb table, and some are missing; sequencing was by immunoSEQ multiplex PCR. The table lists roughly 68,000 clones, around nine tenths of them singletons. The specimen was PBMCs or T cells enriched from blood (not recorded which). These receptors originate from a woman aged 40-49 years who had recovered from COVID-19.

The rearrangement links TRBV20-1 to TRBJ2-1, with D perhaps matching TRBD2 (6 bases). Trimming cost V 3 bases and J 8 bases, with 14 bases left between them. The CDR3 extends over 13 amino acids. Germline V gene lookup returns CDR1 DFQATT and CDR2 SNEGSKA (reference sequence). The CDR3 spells CSASGGNGDEQFF. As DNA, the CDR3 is TGCAGTGCTAGTGGCGGGAACGGCGATGAGCAGTTCTTC.

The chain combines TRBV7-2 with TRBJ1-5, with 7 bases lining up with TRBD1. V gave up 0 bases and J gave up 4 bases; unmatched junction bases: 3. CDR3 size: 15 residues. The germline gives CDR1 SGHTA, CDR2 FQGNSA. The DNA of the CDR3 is TGTGCCAGCAGCTTAGCGGGACAGACGAATCAGCCCCAGCATTTT. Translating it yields CASSLAGQTNQPQHF. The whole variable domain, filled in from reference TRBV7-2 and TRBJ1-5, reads GAGVSQSPSNKVTEKGKDVELRCDPISGHTALYWYRQSLGQGLEFLIYFQGNSAPDKSGLPSDRFSAERTGGSVSTLTIQRTQQEDSAVYLCASSLAGQTNQPQHFGDGTRLSIL.

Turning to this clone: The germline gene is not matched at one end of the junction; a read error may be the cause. The CDR3, as DNA: TGTGCCATCGGTGACAGTCGATCGAACACTGAAGCTTTCTTT. Its translation is CAIGDSRSNTEAFF. The chain couples TRBV10-3 to TRBJ1-1, with D perhaps TRBD1 (5 bases). The CDR3 runs 14 residues. The germline V gene has CDR1 ENHRY and CDR2 SYGVKD.

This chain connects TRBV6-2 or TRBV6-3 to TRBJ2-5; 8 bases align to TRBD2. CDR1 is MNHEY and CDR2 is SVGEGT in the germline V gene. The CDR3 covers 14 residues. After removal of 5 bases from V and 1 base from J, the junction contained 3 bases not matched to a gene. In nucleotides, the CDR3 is TGTGCCAGCAGTGGCCTAGCGGGCCAAGAGACCCAGTACTTC. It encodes CASSGLAGQETQYF.

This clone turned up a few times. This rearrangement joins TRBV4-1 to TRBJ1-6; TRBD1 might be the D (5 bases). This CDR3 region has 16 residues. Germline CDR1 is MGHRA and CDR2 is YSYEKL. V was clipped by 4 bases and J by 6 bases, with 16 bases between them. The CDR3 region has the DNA TGCGCCAGCAGCCCGCATAGGTCGACAGTTAATTCACCCCTCCACTTT. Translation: CASSPHRSTVNSPLHF.

The CDR3 coding sequence is TGTGCCAGCAGCCCTGGGGAGGGGGGCCCCAGGCTTTTCTTT. Amino acids: CASSPGEGGPRLFF. The J gene is TRBJ1-1, the V gene TRBV2; tentative D call: TRBD1 (6 bases). The V end was cut by 6 bases, the J end by 13 bases, with 24 bases between. Per the germline V gene, CDR1 is SNHLY and CDR2 is FYNNEI. The CDR3 length is 14 residues. The variable domain in full, with the rest retrieved from reference TRBV2 and TRBJ1-1, is EPEVTQTPSHQVTQMGQEVILRCVPISNHLYFYWYRQILGQKVEFLVSFYNNEISEKSEIFDDQFSVERPDGSNFTLKIRSTKLEDSAMYFCASSPGEGGPRLFFGQGTRLTVV.

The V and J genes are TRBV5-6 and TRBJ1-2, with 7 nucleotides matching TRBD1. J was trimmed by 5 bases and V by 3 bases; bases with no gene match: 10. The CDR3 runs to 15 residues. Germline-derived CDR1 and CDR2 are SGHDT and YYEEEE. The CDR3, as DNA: TGTGCCAGCAGCTCGAAGGACAGGCCCTCTTATGGCTACACCTTC. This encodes CASSSKDRPSYGYTF.

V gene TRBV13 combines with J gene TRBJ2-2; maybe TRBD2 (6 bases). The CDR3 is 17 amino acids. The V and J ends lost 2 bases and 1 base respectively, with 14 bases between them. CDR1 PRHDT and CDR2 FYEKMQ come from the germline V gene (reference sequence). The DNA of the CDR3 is TGTGCCAGCAGCTTATGGAGGGGCTTCGAGAACACCGGGGAGCTGTTTTTT. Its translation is CASSLWRGFENTGELFF.

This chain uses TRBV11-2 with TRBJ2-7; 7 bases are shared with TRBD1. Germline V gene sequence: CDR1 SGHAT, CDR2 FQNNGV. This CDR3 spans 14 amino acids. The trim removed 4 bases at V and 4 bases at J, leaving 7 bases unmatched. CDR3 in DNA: TGTGCCAGCAGCTCGCGGACAGGTTTATACGAGCAGTACTTC. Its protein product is CASSSRTGLYEQYF.

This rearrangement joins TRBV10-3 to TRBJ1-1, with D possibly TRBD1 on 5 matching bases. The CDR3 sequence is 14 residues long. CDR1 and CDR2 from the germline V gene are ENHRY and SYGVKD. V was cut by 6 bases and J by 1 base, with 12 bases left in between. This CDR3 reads CAISSNQGNTEAFF. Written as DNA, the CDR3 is TGTGCCATCAGCTCAAATCAGGGGAACACTGAAGCTTTCTTT.

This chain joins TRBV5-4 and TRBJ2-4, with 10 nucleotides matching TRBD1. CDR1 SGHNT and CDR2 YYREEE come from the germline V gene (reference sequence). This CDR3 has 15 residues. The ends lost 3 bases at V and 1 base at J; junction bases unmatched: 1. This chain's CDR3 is CASSSDRGAKNIQYF. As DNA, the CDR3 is TGTGCCAGCAGCTCGGACAGGGGGGCCAAAAACATTCAGTACTTC.

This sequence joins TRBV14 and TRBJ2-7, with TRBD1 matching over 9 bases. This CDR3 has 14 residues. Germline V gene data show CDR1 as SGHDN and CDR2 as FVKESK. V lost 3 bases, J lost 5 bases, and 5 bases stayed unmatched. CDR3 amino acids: CASSHGTGLDEQYF. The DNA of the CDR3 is TGTGCCAGCAGCCATGGGACAGGGCTGGACGAGCAGTACTTC.

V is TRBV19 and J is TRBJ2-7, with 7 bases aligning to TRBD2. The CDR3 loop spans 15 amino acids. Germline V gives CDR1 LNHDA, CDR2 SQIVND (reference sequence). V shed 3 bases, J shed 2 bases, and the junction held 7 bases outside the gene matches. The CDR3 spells CASSMGQGGAYEQYF. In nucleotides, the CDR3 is TGTGCCAGTAGTATGGGGCAGGGAGGGGCCTACGAGCAGTACTTC.

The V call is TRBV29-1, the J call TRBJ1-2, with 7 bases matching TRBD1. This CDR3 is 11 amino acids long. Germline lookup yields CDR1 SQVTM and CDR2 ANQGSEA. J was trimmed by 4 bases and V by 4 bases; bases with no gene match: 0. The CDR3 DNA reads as TGCAGCGTTGCAGGGGGCTATGGCTACACCTTC. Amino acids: CSVAGGYGYTF. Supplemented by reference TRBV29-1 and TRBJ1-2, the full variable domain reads SAVISQKPSRDICQRGTSLTIQCQVDSQVTMMFWYRQQPGQSLTLIATANQGSEATYESGFVIDKFPISRPNLTFSTLTVSNMSPEDSSIYLCSVAGGYGYTFGSGTRLTVV.

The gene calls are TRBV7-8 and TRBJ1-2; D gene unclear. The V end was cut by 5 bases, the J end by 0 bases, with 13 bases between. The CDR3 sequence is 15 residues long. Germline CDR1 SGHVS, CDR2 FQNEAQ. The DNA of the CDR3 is TGTGCCAGCAGCGAAATCTTCAGCGCTAACTATGGCTACACCTTC. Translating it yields CASSEIFSANYGYTF.

The CDR3 sequence is CASSLLGQGAVEQFF. DNA for the CDR3: TGTGCCAGCAGCTTGTTGGGACAGGGAGCAGTTGAGCAGTTCTTC. The chain recombines TRBV5-4 with TRBJ2-1, with 9 positions matching TRBD1. Germline assignment: CDR1 SGHNT and CDR2 YYREEE (reference sequence). The length of the CDR3 is 15 residues. V dropped 1 base and J dropped 9; count of bases not matched to a gene: 8.

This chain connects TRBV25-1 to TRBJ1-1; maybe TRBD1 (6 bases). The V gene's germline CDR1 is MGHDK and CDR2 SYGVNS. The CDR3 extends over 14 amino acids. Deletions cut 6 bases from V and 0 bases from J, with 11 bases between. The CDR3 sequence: CASRQTGMNTEAFF. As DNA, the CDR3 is TGTGCCAGCAGACAGACAGGAATGAACACTGAAGCTTTCTTT.

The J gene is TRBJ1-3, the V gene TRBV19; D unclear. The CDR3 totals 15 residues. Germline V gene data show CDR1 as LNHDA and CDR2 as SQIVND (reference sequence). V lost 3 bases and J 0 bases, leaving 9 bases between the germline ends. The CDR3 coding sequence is TGTGCCAGTAGTATCACCCTACTCTCTGGAAACACCATATATTTT. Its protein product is CASSITLLSGNTIYF. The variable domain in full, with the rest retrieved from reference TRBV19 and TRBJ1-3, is DGGITQSPKYLFRKEGQNVTLSCEQNLNHDAMYWYRQDPGQGLRLIYYSQIVNDFQKGDIAEGYSVSREKKESFPLTVTSAQKNPTAFYLCASSITLLSGNTIYFGEGSWLTVV.